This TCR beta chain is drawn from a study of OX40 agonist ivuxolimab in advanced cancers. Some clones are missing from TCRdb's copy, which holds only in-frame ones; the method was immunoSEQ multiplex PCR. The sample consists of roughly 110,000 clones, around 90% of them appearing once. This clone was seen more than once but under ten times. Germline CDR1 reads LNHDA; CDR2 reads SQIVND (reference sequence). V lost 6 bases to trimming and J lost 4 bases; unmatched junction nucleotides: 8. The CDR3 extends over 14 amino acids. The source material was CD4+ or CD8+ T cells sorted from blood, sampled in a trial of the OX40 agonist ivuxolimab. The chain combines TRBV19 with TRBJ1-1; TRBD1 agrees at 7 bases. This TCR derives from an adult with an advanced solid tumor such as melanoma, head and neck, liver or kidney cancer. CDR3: CASSRSGGLTEAFF. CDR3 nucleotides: TGTGCCAGTAGCAGATCAGGGGGACTCACTGAAGCTTTCTTT.